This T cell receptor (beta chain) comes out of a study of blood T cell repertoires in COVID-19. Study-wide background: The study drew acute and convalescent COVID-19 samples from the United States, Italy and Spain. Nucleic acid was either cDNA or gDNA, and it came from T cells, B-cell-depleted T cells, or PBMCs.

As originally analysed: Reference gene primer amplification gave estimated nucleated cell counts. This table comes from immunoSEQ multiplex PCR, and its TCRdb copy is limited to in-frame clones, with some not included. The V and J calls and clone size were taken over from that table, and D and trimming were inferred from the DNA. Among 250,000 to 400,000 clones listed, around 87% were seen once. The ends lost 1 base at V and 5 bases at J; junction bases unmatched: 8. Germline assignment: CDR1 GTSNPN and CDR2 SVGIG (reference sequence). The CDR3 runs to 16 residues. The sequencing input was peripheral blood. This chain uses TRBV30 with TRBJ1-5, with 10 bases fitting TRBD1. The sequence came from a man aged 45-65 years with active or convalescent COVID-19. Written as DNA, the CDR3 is TGTGCCTGGAGTGCTACCGGGACAGGGGCATATCAGCCCCAGCATTTT. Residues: CAWSATGTGAYQPQHF.